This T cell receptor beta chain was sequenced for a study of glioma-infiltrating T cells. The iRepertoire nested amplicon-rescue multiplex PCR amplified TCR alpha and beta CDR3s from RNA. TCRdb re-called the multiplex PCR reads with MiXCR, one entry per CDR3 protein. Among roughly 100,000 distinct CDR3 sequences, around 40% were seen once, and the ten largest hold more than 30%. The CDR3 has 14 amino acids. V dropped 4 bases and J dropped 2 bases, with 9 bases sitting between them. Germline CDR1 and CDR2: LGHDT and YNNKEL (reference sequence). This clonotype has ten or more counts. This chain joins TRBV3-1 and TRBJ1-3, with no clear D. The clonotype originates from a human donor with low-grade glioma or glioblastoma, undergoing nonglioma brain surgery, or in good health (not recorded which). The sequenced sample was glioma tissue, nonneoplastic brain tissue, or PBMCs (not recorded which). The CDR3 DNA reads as TGTGCCAGCAGCCCCCGGACGGCTGGAAACACCATATATTTT. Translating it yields CASSPRTAGNTIYF.